The 19 T cell receptor beta chains given below trace back to one sample, sequenced in a study of glioma-infiltrating T cells. TCR alpha and beta CDR3 regions were amplified from RNA using iRepertoire nested multiplex PCR. TCRdb itself ran the multiplex PCR reads through MiXCR, one entry per CDR3 protein. The sample consists of 100,000 to 150,000 distinct CDR3 sequences, more than 20% of them appearing once. Sequenced sample: glioma tissue, nonneoplastic brain tissue, or PBMCs (not recorded which). Receptor source: a human donor with low-grade glioma or glioblastoma, undergoing nonglioma brain surgery, or in good health (not recorded which).

This clonotype was seen ten or more times. V is TRBV29-1 and J is TRBJ2-1; 12 bases fit TRBD2. V trimming: 7 bases; J trimming: 6 bases; junction bases outside the gene matches: 4. This CDR3 region has 13 residues. The germline gives CDR1 SQVTM, CDR2 ANQGSEA. CDR3 in DNA: TGCAGCGCTTGGACTAGCGGGGTCAATGAGCAGTTCTTC. This sequence encodes CSAWTSGVNEQFF.

Turning to this clonotype: A clone one base away is much larger, so this may be a read error. The chain carries TRBV7-9 and TRBJ2-5; D is unclear. CDR1 is SEHNR, CDR2 FQNEAQ, per germline (reference sequence). This CDR3 is built from 13 residues. CDR3 coding DNA: TGTGCCAGCAGCTTCCCCCGCCAAGTGACCCAGTACTTC. As protein: CASSFPRQVTQYF.

This clonotype was detected only a few times. The rearrangement joins TRBV5-8 to TRBJ1-1, with 7 bases matching TRBD1. The germline gives CDR1 SGHTS, CDR2 YDEGEE. With V trimmed by 0 bases and J by 6 bases, 8 bases remained unmatched. The CDR3 runs 15 residues. The CDR3 here is CASSLGHRGGAEAFF. In DNA, the CDR3 is TGTGCCAGCAGCTTGGGCCACAGGGGTGGGGCTGAAGCTTTCTTT.

This clonotype has at least ten counts. The chain recombines TRBV4-2 with TRBJ2-7, with 9 bases aligning to TRBD1. Germline values: CDR1 LGHNA, CDR2 YNFKEQ. V shed 4 bases, J shed 2 bases, and the junction held 6 bases outside the gene matches. There are 15 residues in the CDR3. CDR3 protein: CASSRGQGPTYEQYF. The CDR3 bases are TGTGCCAGCAGCCGAGGACAGGGGCCTACCTACGAGCAGTACTTC.

V is TRBV5-1 and J is TRBJ2-1; 12 nucleotides agree with TRBD2. With V trimmed by 1 base and J by 4 bases, 12 bases remained unmatched. The CDR3 length is 19 residues. CDR1 SGHRS and CDR2 YFSETQ come from the germline V gene. CDR3 amino acids: CASSLYPRLAGVSYNEQFF. CDR3 coding DNA: TGCGCCAGCAGCTTGTACCCTAGACTAGCGGGAGTCTCTTACAATGAGCAGTTCTTC.

This clonotype was counted at least ten times. The J gene is TRBJ1-6, the V gene TRBV7-2; no firm D call. Germline V CDR1 and CDR2: SGHTA, FQGNSA. This CDR3 comprises 17 residues. Trimming cost V 4 bases and J 0 bases, with 13 bases left between them. CDR3 sequence: CASSYTPVSSYNSPLHF. The DNA for the CDR3 is TGTGCCAGCAGCTATACCCCCGTTAGCTCCTATAATTCACCCCTCCACTTT.

This clonotype was seen at least ten times. The CDR3 protein is CASSLESGGEQFF. In nucleotides, the CDR3 is TGTGCCAGCAGCTTAGAATCGGGTGGTGAGCAGTTCTTC. The chain has TRBV11-2 and TRBJ2-1; D remains unclear. CDR3 length: 13 residues. Germline assignment: CDR1 SGHAT and CDR2 FQNNGV. With 0 bases removed from V and 9 bases from J, the gap between germline ends came to 9 bases.

This clonotype occurred many times. This chain links TRBV3-1 with TRBJ1-1; D ambiguous. V gave up 8 bases and J gave up 3 bases, with 16 bases separating them. Germline V CDR1 and CDR2: LGHDT, YNNKEL (reference sequence). This CDR3 is 14 amino acids long. The CDR3 nucleotides are TGTGCCAGCGGACTGCGGGGAAGAGACACTGAAGCTTTCTTT. It translates to CASGLRGRDTEAFF.

This clonotype was counted at least ten times. The gene calls are TRBV24-1 and TRBJ2-7; 8 bases map to TRBD2. The germline V gene encodes CDR1 KGHDR and CDR2 SFDVKD. The CDR3 contains 13 residues. With V trimmed by 9 bases and J by 4 bases, 7 bases remained unmatched. DNA for the CDR3: TGTGCCACCGGGCGGGCGGGAGGATACGAGCAGTACTTC. Protein: CATGRAGGYEQYF.

This clonotype has ten or more counts. V gene TRBV15 combines with J gene TRBJ1-3; weak D call: TRBD1 (6 bases). Germline loops: CDR1 LNHNV, CDR2 YYDKDF (reference sequence). CDR3 size: 14 residues. V was trimmed by 2 bases and J by 3 bases, leaving 8 bases between them. CDR3 in DNA: TGTGCCACCAGCAGAACAGGGAGTGGAAACACCATATATTTT. This codes for CATSRTGSGNTIYF.

This clonotype has only a few counts. This may stem from a read error, because a much larger clone lies one nucleotide away. This rearrangement joins TRBV7-9 to TRBJ1-6; D is ambiguous. Trimming pared 1 base from V and 11 bases from J, leaving 15 bases between. The germline CDR1 and CDR2 sequences are SEHNR and FQNEAQ (reference sequence). CDR3 length: 15 amino acids. The CDR3: CASSLGVPAEAPLHF. DNA for the CDR3: TGTGCCAGCAGCTTAGGCGTCCCAGCCGAGGCACCCCTCCACTTT.

V is TRBV5-1 and J is TRBJ2-5, with TRBD2 identical over 12 bases. Germline V lookup: CDR1 SGHRS, CDR2 YFSETQ. CDR3 length equals 18 residues. Trimming at V came to 1 base and at J to 0 bases, leaving 7 bases not matched to a gene. In DNA form, the CDR3 reads TGCGCCAGCAGCTTGATGCCGGGACTAGCGGGCTACCAAGAGACCCAGTACTTC. This sequence encodes CASSLMPGLAGYQETQYF.

This clonotype was seen many times. CDR3 loop: CASSLALVAGGYEQYF. As DNA, the CDR3 is TGTGCCAGCAGCTTAGCATTAGTGGCAGGGGGCTACGAGCAGTACTTC. The V call is TRBV7-9, the J call TRBJ2-7; TRBD1 matches at 7 bases. The J segment lost 3 bases and the V segment lost 0 bases, leaving 8 bases of the junction unmatched. Germline loops: CDR1 SEHNR, CDR2 FQNEAQ (reference sequence). This CDR3 comprises 16 residues.

This clonotype was counted at least ten times. This sequence joins TRBV19 and TRBJ1-5; no definite D call. The CDR3 contains 13 residues. Trimming cost V 0 bases and J 10 bases, with 10 bases left between them. Germline V lookup: CDR1 LNHDA, CDR2 SQIVND (reference sequence). CDR3 DNA sequence: TGTGCCAGTAGTATAGATATGAGGGTACCCCAGCATTTT. This encodes CASSIDMRVPQHF.

This clonotype has more than one count but fewer than ten. This sequence joins TRBV12-3 or TRBV12-4 and TRBJ2-7; 9 nucleotides agree with TRBD2. The CDR3 runs 19 residues. Germline trimming cut 1 base from V and 4 bases from J; bases unmatched to any gene: 17. The DNA for the CDR3 is TGTGCCAGCAGTTTAGTTGGCCCGTTTGAGCGGGAGGTTAGTTACGAGCAGTACTTC. It codes for CASSLVGPFEREVSYEQYF.

Many counts were recorded for this clonotype. J is TRBJ2-3 and V is TRBV6-2 or TRBV6-3, with a weak D call TRBD2 (6 bases). The germline V gene has CDR1 MNHEY and CDR2 SVGEGT. Trimming took 4 bases from V and 6 from J, leaving 20 bases between them. This CDR3 region has 16 residues. The CDR3 region is CASSLPLTGDADTQYF. DNA of the CDR3: TGTGCCAGCAGTTTACCACTGACGGGAGACGCGGATACGCAGTATTTT.

The rearrangement links TRBV5-1 to TRBJ2-5; possible D gene TRBD1, 6 bases. Looked up from germline, CDR1 is SGHRS and CDR2 is YFSETQ. V lost 2 bases to trimming and J lost 2 bases, with 10 bases between them. The CDR3 runs to 14 residues. CDR3: CASSLPGQQETQYF. CDR3 bases: TGCGCCAGCAGCTTACCGGGACAACAAGAGACCCAGTACTTC.

Comment on this clonotype: This may arise from a read error, as a much more abundant clone is one base away. In nucleotides, the CDR3 is TGCAGCGTGGGGAGCACAGGCGCTGAAGCTTTCTTT. It translates to CSVGSTGAEAFF. The gene calls are TRBV29-1 and TRBJ1-1, with a possible D match to TRBD1 (5 bases). The germline gives CDR1 SQVTM, CDR2 ANQGSEA. The CDR3 has 12 residues. The ends were cut back, 6 bases at V and 6 bases at J, with 14 bases in the middle.

This chain links TRBV6-6 with TRBJ2-5; 12 bases line up with TRBD2. The length of the CDR3 is 17 residues. Germline values: CDR1 MNHNY, CDR2 SVGAGI (reference sequence). J lost 1 base, V lost 1 base, and 4 bases had no gene match. CDR3 residues: CASSYFGLAGPQETQYF. CDR3 nucleotide sequence: TGTGCCAGCAGTTACTTTGGACTAGCGGGACCCCAAGAGACCCAGTACTTC.